What follows are 26 T cell receptor beta chains derived from one specimen sequenced in a study of tumor-infiltrating lymphocytes in primary liver carcinoma. Total RNA (around 0.45 ug) served as template for TCR beta cDNA synthesis primed by a constant-region primer. Researchers made the TCR beta libraries by running three nested multiplex PCR rounds with slightly modified ARM-PCR. Rounds one and two of PCR, each of approximately 11 cycles, were primed with TRBV1-TRBV30 forward primers and a C-beta reverse primer. MiXCR was run by TCRdb on the multiplex PCR reads, yielding one entry per CDR3 protein. This table has some 51,000 distinct CDR3 sequences, about three quarters appearing once. The source material, about 18-33 mg of unsorted bulk tissue, was used to co-extract RNA and DNA. Sequenced input: liver tumor tissue from sampling region 3. Subset of the sample: tumor region T3, left-lateral pole. Receptors were obtained from a man between 40 and 49 years old with primary liver carcinoma and hepatitis B virus infection.

The sample holds one count of this clonotype. This could be a read error, since a much larger clone is one nucleotide away. A read error is likely, as this CDR3 ends without the conserved phenylalanine or tryptophan. This sequence joins TRBV5-1 and TRBJ2-1, with D uncertain. Germline CDR1 is SGHRS and CDR2 is YFSETQ. CDR3 size: 11 residues. Deletions cut 5 bases from V and 8 bases from J, with 8 bases between. CDR3 DNA: TGCGCCAGCAGTTCATCATATGAGCAGTTCTTG. Residues: CASSSSYEQFL.

The chain links TRBV29-1 to TRBJ2-7; D remains unclear. V lost 1 base and J 6 bases, leaving 10 bases between the germline ends. CDR1 SQVTM and CDR2 ANQGSEA come from the germline V gene. The CDR3 has 12 amino acids. The CDR3 DNA is TGCAGCGTTGAAGTAGGAACAAGCGAGCAGTACTTC. This codes for CSVEVGTSEQYF.

A word on this clonotype: Given the absence of the conserved phenylalanine or tryptophan at the CDR3 end, a read error is likely. The chain is built from TRBV5-1 and TRBJ2-2; D is possibly TRBD1 (6 bases). Germline-derived CDR1 and CDR2 are SGHRS and YFSETQ. This CDR3 has 17 residues. CDR3 sequence (DNA): TGCGACAGCAGCTGGGAGCCTGCAGGGGCGAACACGGGGGAGCTGTTTTCT. Its translation is CDSSWEPAGANTGELFS.

The V call is TRBV10-3, the J call TRBJ1-1; D unresolved. Germline CDR1 reads ENHRY; CDR2 reads SYGVKD. The V gene lost 7 bases and the J gene lost 7 bases, with 19 bases spanning the gap. The CDR3 consists of 14 residues. The CDR3 here is CAINVQRAGVEAFF. The DNA of the CDR3 is TGTGCCATCAATGTTCAAAGGGCCGGGGTTGAAGCTTTCTTT.

A remark on this clonotype: This may come from a read error, since a much larger clone is one base off. The gene calls are TRBV2 and TRBJ2-7; TRBD1 matches 8 bases. Germline V lookup: CDR1 SNHLY, CDR2 FYNNEI. The CDR3 consists of 12 residues. The V gene end was trimmed by 10 bases and the J gene end by 4 bases; junction bases not matched to a gene: 6. In nucleotides, the CDR3 is TGTGCCAACGGACAGGGTTGGTACGAGCAGTACTTC. It codes for CANGQGWYEQYF.

Worth noting for this clonotype: With a much larger clone just one base away, this may be a read error. V usage is TRBV6-5 and J usage is TRBJ2-3; D not certain. CDR1 MNHEY and CDR2 SVGAGI come from the germline V gene. The CDR3 sequence is 8 residues long. This CDR3 is CASVRQCF. The CDR3 DNA reads TGTGCCAGCGTCAGGCAGTGTTTT.

This clonotype is medium-sized. The genes are TRBV12-3 or TRBV12-4 and TRBJ2-3; D gene ambiguous. The CDR3 spans 12 residues. V dropped 6 bases and J dropped 2 bases, with 6 bases sitting between them. The CDR3 reads CASSGATDTQYF. The DNA of the CDR3 is TGTGCCAGCAGCGGAGCCACAGATACGCAGTATTTT.

As concerns this clonotype: At one of its ends the junction is not consistent with the germline gene, which may arise from a read error. This chain links TRBV4-1 with TRBJ2-7; weak D call: TRBD2 (5 bases). CDR1 is MGHRA, CDR2 YSYEKL, per germline. The CDR3 runs to 15 residues. The CDR3 DNA sequence: TGCGCCAACAGCCGTAATAGCGATACTACCTACGAGCAGTACTTC. Translated: CANSRNSDTTYEQYF.

This clonotype was seen many times. The V gene is TRBV5-5, the J gene TRBJ2-1; D gene unclear. V dropped 1 base and J dropped 4 bases, with 6 bases sitting between them. The CDR3 is 13 residues long. Germline-derived CDR1 and CDR2 are SGHKS and YYEKEE (reference sequence). The DNA of the CDR3 is TGTGCCAGCAGCTTGACAGCTTACAATGAGCAGTTCTTC. It encodes CASSLTAYNEQFF.

With regard to this clonotype: The CDR3 ends on some other residue instead of the conserved phenylalanine or tryptophan, so this is likely a read error. This chain connects TRBV6-5 to TRBJ1-2; no reliable D call. The V gene's germline CDR1 is MNHEY and CDR2 SVGAGI. The V end was cut by 7 bases, the J end by 1 base, with 7 bases between. CDR3 length: 12 residues. This CDR3 is CASNSHNYGYTS. CDR3 sequence (DNA): TGTGCCAGCAACTCTCATAACTATGGCTACACCTCC.

This clonotype was seen only a few times. A much larger clone lies one base from this, so it may be a read error. CDR3: CAIMGVATYEQYF. CDR3 sequence (DNA): TGTGCCATCATGGGGGTGGCTACCTACGAGCAGTACTTC. The gene calls are TRBV10-3 and TRBJ2-7; D tentatively reads TRBD1 or TRBD2 (5 bases each). Germline V lookup: CDR1 ENHRY, CDR2 SYGVKD. Trimming left V 7 bases short and J 2 bases short, with 12 bases between. The CDR3 totals 13 residues.

The rearrangement uses TRBV5-1 and TRBJ2-5; TRBD2 matches at 11 bases. The CDR3 is 15 amino acids. CDR1 and CDR2 from the germline V gene are SGHRS and YFSETQ. The CDR3 loop reads CSTSLLAGEGGTQYF. In nucleotides, the CDR3 is TGCTCCACCAGCTTACTAGCGGGAGAAGGAGGGACCCAGTACTTC.

This clonotype was seen more than once but under ten times. The chain carries TRBV6-1 and TRBJ2-3, with 9 bases that match TRBD1. Per the germline V gene, CDR1 is MNHNS and CDR2 is SASEGT. The CDR3 length is 15 residues. The CDR3 spells CAGRDRVWGAGTQYF. The CDR3 nucleotides read TGTGCTGGCAGGGACAGGGTATGGGGTGCGGGTACGCAGTATTTT.

The rearrangement links TRBV6-1 to TRBJ1-2; TRBD1 agrees at 8 bases. CDR1 and CDR2 from the germline V gene are MNHNS and SASEGT. There are 14 residues in the CDR3. The chain's CDR3 is CTTLMTGVYYGYTF. In DNA form, the CDR3 reads TGTACCACTCTCATGACAGGGGTGTACTATGGCTACACCTTC.

About this clonotype: This CDR3 fails to terminate in the conserved phenylalanine or tryptophan, so it likely reflects a read error. V is TRBV7-9 and J is TRBJ1-2; unclear D gene. From germline, CDR1 is SEHNR and CDR2 FQNEAQ (reference sequence). The CDR3 runs 12 residues. The V gene lost 4 bases and the J gene lost 9 bases, with 12 bases spanning the gap. The DNA for the CDR3 is TGTGCCAGCAGCTGCGTGGGAGCCTGCTACACCCTC. It encodes CASSCVGACYTL.

This clonotype was counted a single time. V and J are TRBV29-1 and TRBJ2-3; the D is unclear. V was trimmed by 7 bases and J by 6 bases, leaving 17 bases between them. This CDR3 has 13 residues. Germline CDR1 reads SQVTM; CDR2 reads ANQGSEA. The CDR3 loop is CSADMARADTQYF. The DNA of the CDR3 is TGCAGCGCTGATATGGCCCGCGCTGATACGCAGTATTTT.

In the case of this clonotype: Since a much larger clone is just one base distant, this may be a read error. The genes are TRBV28 and TRBJ2-7, with no clear D. Germline CDR1 MDHEN, CDR2 SYDVKM. This CDR3 region has 13 residues. The CDR3 protein is CANSKAVAYEQYF. As DNA, the CDR3 is TGTGCCAACAGTAAGGCAGTGGCCTACGAGCAGTACTTC.

In the case of this clonotype: This clone may be a read error of a much larger clone one base away. This chain joins TRBV28 and TRBJ1-1, with TRBD1 matching over 8 bases. The V gene's germline CDR1 is MDHEN and CDR2 SYDVKM. The CDR3 is 12 residues long. The CDR3 coding sequence is TGTGCCGGCAGTCAAAACAGGGGGAAAGCTTTCTTT. It encodes CAGSQNRGKAFF.

Notes on this clonotype: A junction end diverges from the germline sequence, so it may reflect a read error. The chain joins TRBV6-1 to TRBJ2-1, with 7 nucleotides matching TRBD2. The CDR3 extends over 17 amino acids. Per the germline V gene, CDR1 is MNHNS and CDR2 is SASEGT. The DNA of the CDR3 is TGTGCCAGCAGTGGTGGGTCGTGGGCGGGAGAGGTGAATGAGCAGCTCTTC. Protein: CASSGGSWAGEVNEQLF.

Worth noting for this clonotype: Just one base apart from a much larger clone, this may be a read error. The V call is TRBV7-9, the J call TRBJ2-3; TRBD2 aligns across 7 bases. Germline V gene data show CDR1 as SEHNR and CDR2 as FQNEAQ (reference sequence). The CDR3 runs 16 residues. The CDR3 loop is CASSLDVAGVADMQYF. In DNA, the CDR3 is TGTGCCAGCAGCTTAGACGTGGCGGGAGTGGCAGATATGCAGTATTTT.

On this clonotype itself: This may be a read error, as it is one base from a much larger clone. Written as DNA, the CDR3 is TGTGCCCGGAGTGTCGGAAACACCATATATTTT. It encodes CARSVGNTIYF. This rearrangement joins TRBV30 to TRBJ1-3, with D hard to call. Germline values: CDR1 GTSNPN, CDR2 SVGIG (reference sequence). The CDR3 consists of 11 residues.

Turning to this clonotype: Mismatch with germline at one junction end may stem from a read error. The chain is built from TRBV29-1 and TRBJ2-7; D may be TRBD1 (6 bases). The V gene's germline CDR1 is SQVTM and CDR2 ANQGSEA. The CDR3 is made up of 14 amino acids. CDR3: CSAGAGTRDNDQYF. In DNA form, the CDR3 reads TGCAGCGCTGGAGCCGGGACAAGGGACAACGATCAGTACTTC.

This clonotype has a single count. A read error may produce the germline difference seen at one junction end. The CDR3 protein is CASTLRPGLAAYQDTQHF. The CDR3 DNA reads as TGTGCCAGCACCTTACGTCCTGGACTAGCGGCGTACCAAGATACCCAGCACTTC. The chain uses TRBV11-2 and TRBJ2-5, with 10 bases matching TRBD2. The CDR3 has 18 amino acids. Germline V gene sequence: CDR1 SGHAT, CDR2 FQNNGV.

V usage is TRBV6-5 and J usage is TRBJ1-1; D gene unclear. The CDR3 spans 16 residues. The germline CDR1 and CDR2 sequences are MNHEY and SVGAGI. The CDR3 sequence: CVTGRSRLRSDTEAFF. CDR3 coding DNA: TGTGTCACCGGGAGAAGTCGTTTAAGAAGTGACACTGAAGCTTTCTTT.

Details on this clonotype: Here the CDR3 omits its conserved ending phenylalanine or tryptophan, so a read error is the likely source. J is TRBJ2-7 and V is TRBV11-1; no firm D call. The CDR3 consists of 13 residues. With 2 bases removed from V and 6 bases from J, the gap between germline ends came to 11 bases. The V gene's germline CDR1 is SGHAT and CDR2 FQDESV (reference sequence). The CDR3 bases are TGTGCCAGCAGCTTAAGAACGCCCTGCGAGCAGTACTCC. It encodes CASSLRTPCEQYS.

Details on this clonotype: At one end, the junction sequence differs from germline, possibly due to a read error. This chain uses TRBV11-2 with TRBJ2-7, with TRBD1 matching over 8 bases. Germline values: CDR1 SGHAT, CDR2 FQNNGV. The CDR3 loop spans 15 amino acids. CDR3 amino acids: CASNLGAGTGYAQYF. CDR3 coding DNA: TGTGCAAGCAACTTAGGAGCCGGGACAGGTTACGCGCAGTACTTC.